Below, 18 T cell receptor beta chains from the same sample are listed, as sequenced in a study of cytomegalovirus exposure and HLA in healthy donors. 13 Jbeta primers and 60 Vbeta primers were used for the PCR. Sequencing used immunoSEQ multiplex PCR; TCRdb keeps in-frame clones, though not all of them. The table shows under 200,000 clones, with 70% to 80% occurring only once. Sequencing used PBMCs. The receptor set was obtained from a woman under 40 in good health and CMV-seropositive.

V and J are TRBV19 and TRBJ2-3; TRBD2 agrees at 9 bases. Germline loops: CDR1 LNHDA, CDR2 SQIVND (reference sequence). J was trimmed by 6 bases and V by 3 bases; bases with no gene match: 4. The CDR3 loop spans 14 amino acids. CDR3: CASSISGRSDTQYF. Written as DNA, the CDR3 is TGTGCCAGTAGTATTAGCGGGAGATCCGATACGCAGTATTTT.

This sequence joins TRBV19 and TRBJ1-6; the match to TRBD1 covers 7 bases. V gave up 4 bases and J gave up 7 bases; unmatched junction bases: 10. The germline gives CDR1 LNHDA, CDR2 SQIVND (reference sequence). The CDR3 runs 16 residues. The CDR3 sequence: CASSKQGIGPNSPLHF. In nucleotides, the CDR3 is TGTGCCAGTAGTAAACAGGGGATAGGTCCGAATTCACCCCTCCACTTT.

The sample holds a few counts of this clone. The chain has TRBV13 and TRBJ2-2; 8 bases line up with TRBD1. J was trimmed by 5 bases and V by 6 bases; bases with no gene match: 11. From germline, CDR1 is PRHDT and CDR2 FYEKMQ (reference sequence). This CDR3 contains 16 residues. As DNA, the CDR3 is TGTGCCAGCAGTGAAGCGAGGACAGGGAGGACCGGGGAGCTGTTTTTT. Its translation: CASSEARTGRTGELFF.

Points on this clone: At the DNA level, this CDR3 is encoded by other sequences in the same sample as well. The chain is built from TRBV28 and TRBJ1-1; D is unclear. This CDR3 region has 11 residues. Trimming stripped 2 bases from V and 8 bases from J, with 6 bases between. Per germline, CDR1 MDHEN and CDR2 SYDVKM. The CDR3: CASSLGGEAFF. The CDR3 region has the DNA TGTGCCAGCAGTTTAGGAGGGGAAGCTTTCTTT.

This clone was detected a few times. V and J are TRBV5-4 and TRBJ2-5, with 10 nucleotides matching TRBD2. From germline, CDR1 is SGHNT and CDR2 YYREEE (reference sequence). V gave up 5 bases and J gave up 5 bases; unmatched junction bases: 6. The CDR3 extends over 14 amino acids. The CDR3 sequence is CASSGKREGETQYF. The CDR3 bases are TGTGCCAGCAGTGGGAAGCGGGAGGGTGAGACCCAGTACTTC.

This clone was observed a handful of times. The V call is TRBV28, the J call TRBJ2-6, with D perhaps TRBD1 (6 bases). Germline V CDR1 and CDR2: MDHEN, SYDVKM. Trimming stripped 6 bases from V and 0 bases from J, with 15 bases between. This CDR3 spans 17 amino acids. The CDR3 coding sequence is TGTGCCAGCAGGAAAAGGACAGCCTACTCTGGGGCCAACGTCCTGACTTTC. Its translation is CASRKRTAYSGANVLTF.

CDR3 residues: CASSQGTLQETQYF. The CDR3 DNA follows: TGTGCCAGCAGCCAAGGGACTCTACAAGAGACCCAGTACTTC. The chain recombines TRBV7-9 with TRBJ2-5, with a possible D match to TRBD2 (6 bases). Between the trimmed V and J ends, which lost 5 bases and 2 bases, there was a span of 12 bases. Germline V gene data show CDR1 as SEHNR and CDR2 as FQNEAQ (reference sequence). The CDR3 is made up of 14 amino acids. Full variable domain (missing parts from reference TRBV7-9 and TRBJ2-5): DTGVSQNPRHKITKRGQNVTFRCDPISEHNRLYWYRQTLGQGPEFLTYFQNEAQLEKSRLLSDRFSAERPKGSFSTLEIQRTEQGDSAMYLCASSQGTLQETQYFGPGTRLLVL.

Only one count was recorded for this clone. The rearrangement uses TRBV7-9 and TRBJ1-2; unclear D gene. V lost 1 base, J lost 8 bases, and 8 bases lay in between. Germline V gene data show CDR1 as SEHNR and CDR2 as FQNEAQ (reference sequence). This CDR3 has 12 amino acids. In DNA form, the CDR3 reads TGTGCCAGCAGCTTAGTTGAGCGGGGCTACACCTTC. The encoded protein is CASSLVERGYTF.

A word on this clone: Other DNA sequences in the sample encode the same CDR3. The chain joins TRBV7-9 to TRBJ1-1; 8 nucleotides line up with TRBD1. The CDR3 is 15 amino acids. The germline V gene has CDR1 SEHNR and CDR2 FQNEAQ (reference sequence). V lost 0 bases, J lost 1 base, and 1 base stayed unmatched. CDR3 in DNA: TGTGCCAGCAGCTTAGCTGGACAGGGGAACACTGAAGCTTTCTTT. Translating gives CASSLAGQGNTEAFF.

CDR3 nucleotide sequence: TGCGCCAGCAGCCAAGGGCTCGCGGGGCCGTCCTACGAGCAGTACTTC. Its protein is CASSQGLAGPSYEQYF. The gene calls are TRBV4-1 and TRBJ2-7; D possibly corresponds to TRBD2 (6 bases). Trimming removed 1 base at V and 1 base at J, with 14 bases between. Germline V lookup: CDR1 MGHRA, CDR2 YSYEKL. The CDR3 covers 16 residues.

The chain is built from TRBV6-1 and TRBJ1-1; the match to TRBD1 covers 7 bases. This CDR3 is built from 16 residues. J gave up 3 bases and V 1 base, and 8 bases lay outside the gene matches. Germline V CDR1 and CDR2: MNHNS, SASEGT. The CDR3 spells CASSEGQGWYHTEAFF. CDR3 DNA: TGTGCCAGCAGTGAAGGACAGGGATGGTACCACACTGAAGCTTTCTTT.

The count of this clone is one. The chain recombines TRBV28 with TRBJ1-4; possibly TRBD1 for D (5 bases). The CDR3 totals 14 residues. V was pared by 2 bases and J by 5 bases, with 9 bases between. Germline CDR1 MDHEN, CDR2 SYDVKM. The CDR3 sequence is CASSLGQGNEKLFF. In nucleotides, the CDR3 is TGTGCCAGCAGTTTAGGCCAGGGAAATGAAAAACTGTTTTTT.

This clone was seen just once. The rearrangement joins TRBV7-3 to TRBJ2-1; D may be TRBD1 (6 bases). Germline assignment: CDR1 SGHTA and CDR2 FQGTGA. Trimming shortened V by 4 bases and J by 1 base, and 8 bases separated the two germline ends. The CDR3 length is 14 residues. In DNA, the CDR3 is TGTGCCAGCAGCTCTCAGGGGTCCTACAATGAGCAGTTCTTC. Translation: CASSSQGSYNEQFF.

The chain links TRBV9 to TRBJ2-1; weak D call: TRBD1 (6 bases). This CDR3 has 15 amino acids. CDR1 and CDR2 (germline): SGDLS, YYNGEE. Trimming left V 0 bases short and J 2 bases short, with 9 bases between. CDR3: CASSVVGTTYNEQFF. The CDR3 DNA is TGTGCCAGCAGCGTAGTCGGGACAACCTACAATGAGCAGTTCTTC.

The CDR3 DNA reads as TGTGCCAGCAGCGTAGCTGGGGCTAGCGGTGTCTACGAGCAGTACTTC. Translation: CASSVAGASGVYEQYF. V gene TRBV9 combines with J gene TRBJ2-7; 7 bases align to TRBD2. The ends lost 0 bases at V and 3 bases at J; junction bases unmatched: 9. Germline CDR1 reads SGDLS; CDR2 reads YYNGEE. The CDR3 contains 16 residues.

This CDR3 is CAISDPSASGGAGELFF. CDR3 DNA sequence: TGTGCCATCAGTGACCCCTCGGCGAGCGGGGGGGCTGGGGAGCTGTTTTTT. V gene TRBV10-3 combines with J gene TRBJ2-2; 10 bases are a match to TRBD2. CDR1 is ENHRY, CDR2 SYGVKD, per germline. The CDR3 has 17 amino acids. V shed 3 bases and J 8 bases; nucleotides not matched to a gene: 12.

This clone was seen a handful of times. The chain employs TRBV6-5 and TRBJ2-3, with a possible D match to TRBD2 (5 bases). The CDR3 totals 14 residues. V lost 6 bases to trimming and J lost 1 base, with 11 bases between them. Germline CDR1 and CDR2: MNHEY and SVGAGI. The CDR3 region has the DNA TGTGCCAGCAGCTCCGGGGTTCGCACAGATACGCAGTATTTT. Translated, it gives CASSSGVRTDTQYF.

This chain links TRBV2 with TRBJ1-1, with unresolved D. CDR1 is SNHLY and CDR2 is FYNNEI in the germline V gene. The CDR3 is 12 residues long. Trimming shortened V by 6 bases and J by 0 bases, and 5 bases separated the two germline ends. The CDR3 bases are TGTGCCAGCAGCTTCTTGAACACTGAAGCTTTCTTT. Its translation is CASSFLNTEAFF.